The 4 T cell receptor beta chains reported below all come from one sample, sequenced in a study of cytomegalovirus exposure and HLA in healthy donors. PCR amplification relied on 60 Vbeta primers (plus 13 Jbeta primers). Some clones are missing from TCRdb's copy, which holds only in-frame ones; the method was immunoSEQ multiplex PCR. The table records 110,000 to 150,000 clones, about four fifths of them present only once. Sequenced sample: PBMCs. Every receptor here comes from a male donor in good health and CMV-seropositive.

The rearrangement links TRBV5-1 to TRBJ1-2; the D is unclear. CDR1 and CDR2 from the germline V gene are SGHRS and YFSETQ. This CDR3 contains 16 residues. V gave up 0 bases and J gave up 5 bases, with 17 bases separating them. DNA for the CDR3: TGCGCCAGCAGCTTGGATCTGGCCCTCCCGCGGTATGGCTACACCTTC. This encodes CASSLDLALPRYGYTF.

This clone has just a few counts. The rearrangement uses TRBV28 and TRBJ2-7; 7 nucleotides agree with TRBD2. Germline V gene data show CDR1 as MDHEN and CDR2 as SYDVKM. V shed 3 bases, J shed 5 bases, and the junction held 7 bases outside the gene matches. The CDR3 has 14 amino acids. Here the CDR3 reads CASSFSRGGNEQYF. The CDR3 DNA sequence: TGTGCCAGCAGTTTTTCTCGGGGAGGGAACGAGCAGTACTTC.

This CDR3 is CASSLTGTGSGEQYF. The CDR3 DNA reads as TGTGCCAGCAGCCTAACCGGGACAGGGTCAGGCGAGCAGTACTTC. The chain joins TRBV7-9 to TRBJ2-7, with TRBD1 matching 9 bases. CDR1 is SEHNR and CDR2 is FQNEAQ in the germline V gene (reference sequence). Trimming took 5 bases from V and 6 from J; bases not matched to a gene: 11. CDR3 length: 15 residues.

V and J are TRBV28 and TRBJ1-2; a weak D match, TRBD1 (6 bases). The V end lost 5 bases, the J end lost 8 bases, and 21 bases lay between the germline ends. The CDR3 runs to 15 residues. CDR1 and CDR2 (germline): MDHEN, SYDVKM. CDR3 nucleotides: TGTGCCAGCAGTGCCTACAGGGAATTTTTAGGAGGCTACACCTTC. This encodes CASSAYREFLGGYTF.